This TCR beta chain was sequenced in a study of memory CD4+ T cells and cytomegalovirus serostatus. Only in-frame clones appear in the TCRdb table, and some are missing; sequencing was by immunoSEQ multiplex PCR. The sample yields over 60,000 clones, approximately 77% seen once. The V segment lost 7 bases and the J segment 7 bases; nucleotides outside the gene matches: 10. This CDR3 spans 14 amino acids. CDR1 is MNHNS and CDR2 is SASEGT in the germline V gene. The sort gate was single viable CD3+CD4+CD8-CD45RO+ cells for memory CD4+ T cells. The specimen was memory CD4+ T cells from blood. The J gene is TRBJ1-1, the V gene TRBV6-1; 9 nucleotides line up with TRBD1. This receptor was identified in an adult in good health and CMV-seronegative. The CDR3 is CASNHPDRGGEAFF. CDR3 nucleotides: TGTGCCAGCAACCATCCCGACAGGGGGGGTGAAGCTTTCTTT.